These 25 T cell receptor beta chains were all obtained from the same sample, sequenced in a study of blood T cell repertoires in COVID-19. Method: immunoSEQ multiplex PCR; TCRdb's copy keeps in-frame clones and lacks some. The sample contains about 310,000 clones, approximately 85% of which appear only once. Sequences were obtained from PBMCs or T cells enriched from blood (not recorded which). These receptors came from a man aged 30-40 years who had recovered from COVID-19.

The rearrangement links TRBV11-2 to TRBJ1-2, with 11 bases matching TRBD1. Per germline, CDR1 SGHAT and CDR2 FQNNGV. V dropped 3 bases and J dropped 7; count of bases not matched to a gene: 1. CDR3 length: 13 amino acids. The CDR3 region is CASSFGQGAGYTF. CDR3 coding DNA: TGTGCCAGCAGCTTTGGACAGGGGGCTGGCTACACCTTC.

This chain's CDR3 is CASSLARLDTQYF. CDR3 DNA: TGTGCCAGCAGCTTAGCGAGGCTAGATACGCAGTATTTT. J is TRBJ2-3 and V is TRBV7-9, with D unresolved. Between the trimmed V and J ends, which lost 0 bases and 5 bases, there was a span of 6 bases. The CDR3 runs to 13 residues. Per the germline V gene, CDR1 is SEHNR and CDR2 is FQNEAQ (reference sequence).

A note on this clone: Other DNA sequences from this sample encode an identical CDR3 as well. V is TRBV6-5 and J is TRBJ1-1; D gene ambiguous. Germline loops: CDR1 MNHEY, CDR2 SVGAGI. This CDR3 comprises 12 residues. V lost 2 bases, J lost 5 bases, and 6 bases lay in between. This chain's CDR3 is CASSYAGTEAFF. CDR3 nucleotides: TGTGCCAGCAGTTACGCGGGGACTGAAGCTTTCTTT.

The genes are TRBV27 and TRBJ2-2, with TRBD2 as a possible D gene (5 bases). The CDR3 has 14 residues. Trimming shortened V by 3 bases and J by 1 base, and 6 bases separated the two germline ends. Germline-derived CDR1 and CDR2 are MNHEY and SMNVEV (reference sequence). The CDR3: CASSFGGNTGELFF. The CDR3 coding sequence is TGTGCCAGCAGTTTCGGAGGGAACACCGGGGAGCTGTTTTTT.

This sequence joins TRBV7-2 and TRBJ1-6; no firm D call. Germline values: CDR1 SGHTA, CDR2 FQGNSA. The CDR3 extends over 15 amino acids. V was clipped by 5 bases and J by 6 bases, with 14 bases between them. CDR3 nucleotide sequence: TGTGCCAGCAGCCCCCACGGGGTGGGTAATTCACCCCTCCACTTT. Its protein product is CASSPHGVGNSPLHF.

This chain uses TRBV24-1 with TRBJ2-2; a possible D gene is TRBD2 (7 bases). This CDR3 has 18 residues. Germline assignment: CDR1 KGHDR and CDR2 SFDVKD. V lost 5 bases, J lost 0 bases, and 18 bases lay in between. This CDR3 is CATSAPGGRVTNTGELFF. DNA for the CDR3: TGTGCCACCAGTGCCCCCGGGGGGCGGGTCACGAACACCGGGGAGCTGTTTTTT.

A single count supports this clone. V and J are TRBV5-1 and TRBJ1-4; D is perhaps TRBD1 (6 bases). The CDR3 has 15 amino acids. Germline lookup yields CDR1 SGHRS and CDR2 YFSETQ. V lost 5 bases, J lost 0 bases, and 11 bases lay in between. The CDR3 region is CASRGQGTTNEKLFF. The DNA for the CDR3 is TGCGCCAGCAGAGGCCAGGGGACAACTAATGAAAAACTGTTTTTT.

This rearrangement joins TRBV27 to TRBJ1-4; tentative D call: TRBD1 (6 bases). Germline loops: CDR1 MNHEY, CDR2 SMNVEV (reference sequence). The CDR3 spans 14 residues. Trimming took off 0 bases at V and 7 bases at J, with 9 bases between the two ends. The CDR3 DNA reads as TGTGCCAGCAGTTTATCAGGGGGAGTTGAAAAACTGTTTTTT. Translation gives CASSLSGGVEKLFF.

The chain carries TRBV7-2 and TRBJ2-7; D is perhaps TRBD1 (6 bases). Trimming stripped 6 bases from V and 3 bases from J, with 15 bases between. CDR3 length equals 14 residues. The germline gives CDR1 SGHTA, CDR2 FQGNSA. CDR3 sequence reads: CASRPGQAFYEQYF. Written as DNA, the CDR3 is TGTGCCAGCAGGCCGGGACAAGCCTTCTACGAGCAGTACTTC.

The chain carries TRBV6-2 or TRBV6-3 and TRBJ1-1; tentative D call: TRBD1 (5 bases). CDR1 is MNHEY, CDR2 SVGEGT, per germline. V lost 0 bases and J 8 bases, leaving 16 bases between the germline ends. CDR3 length equals 15 residues. CDR3 DNA sequence: TGTGCCAGCAGTTACTCGCGTGTTTTTCACAGGGAAGCTTTCTTT. This codes for CASSYSRVFHREAFF.

The chain uses TRBV12-3 or TRBV12-4 and TRBJ2-7; TRBD2 might be the D (5 bases). The V end lost 3 bases, the J end lost 5 bases, and 5 bases lay between the germline ends. This CDR3 region has 11 residues. CDR3 bases: TGTGCCAGCAGTTTCGGGAACGAGCAGTACTTC. Amino acids: CASSFGNEQYF.

V usage is TRBV2 and J usage is TRBJ2-7, with 9 bases that match TRBD2. V lost 7 bases and J lost 1; bases outside the gene matches: 5. In germline, CDR1 is SNHLY, CDR2 FYNNEI. The CDR3 extends over 14 amino acids. CDR3 sequence reads: CASKVAGASYEQYF. Here the CDR3 DNA reads TGTGCCAGCAAGGTAGCGGGGGCTTCCTACGAGCAGTACTTC.

V and J are TRBV6-1 and TRBJ1-3; a weak D match, TRBD1 (6 bases). Per germline, CDR1 MNHNS and CDR2 SASEGT. This CDR3 spans 15 amino acids. The V end lost 1 base, the J end lost 2 bases, and 9 bases lay between the germline ends. The CDR3, as DNA: TGTGCCAGCAGTGAAGGACAGGCGACTGGAAACACCATATATTTT. Translation gives CASSEGQATGNTIYF.

This clone was seen a handful of times. It is unclear where the CDR3 begins or ends on the DNA, so no DNA is shown, and the CDR3 is as TCRdb lists it. The CDR3 is CASSSSGGASYTF. This sequence joins TRBV12-3 or TRBV12-4 and TRBJ1-2. Ends included, the CDR3 has 13 residues.

This chain joins TRBV5-6 and TRBJ1-6; no clear D gene. The germline CDR1 and CDR2 sequences are SGHDT and YYEEEE. The CDR3 totals 12 residues. V lost 1 base and J lost 10, with 6 bases in between. The chain's CDR3 is CASSLIESPLHF. CDR3 nucleotide sequence: TGTGCCAGCAGCTTGATAGAATCACCCCTCCACTTT.

The rearrangement joins TRBV12-3 or TRBV12-4 to TRBJ1-2; D might be TRBD1 (6 bases). Trimming left V 4 bases short and J 7 bases short, with 13 bases between. The CDR3 covers 13 residues. CDR3: CASSYRDPLGYTF. The CDR3 region has the DNA TGTGCCAGCAGTTACAGGGATCCTCTTGGCTACACCTTC.

The V call is TRBV13, the J call TRBJ2-5; 7 bases line up with TRBD2. With 1 base clipped from V and 2 bases from J, the junction kept 10 bases outside the gene matches. This CDR3 has 17 amino acids. The V gene's germline CDR1 is PRHDT and CDR2 FYEKMQ (reference sequence). The CDR3 DNA follows: TGTGCCAGCAGCTTAGTCGGGCTAGTGGGGGGGCAAGAGACCCAGTACTTC. As protein: CASSLVGLVGGQETQYF.

The V call is TRBV5-8, the J call TRBJ2-1, with D possibly being TRBD1 (5 bases). Germline CDR1 is SGHTS and CDR2 is YDEGEE. The CDR3 is made up of 13 amino acids. V shed 1 base and J shed 9 bases, with 11 bases lying between them. DNA for the CDR3: TGTGCCAGCAGCTTGAGGGGCTGGGGTGAGCAGTTCTTC. It encodes CASSLRGWGEQFF.

This clone was picked up one time. The chain links TRBV7-8 to TRBJ1-2; D gene uncertain. V dropped 0 bases and J dropped 4 bases, with 18 bases sitting between them. The germline gives CDR1 SGHVS, CDR2 FQNEAQ. This CDR3 comprises 17 residues. The CDR3 DNA sequence: TGTGCCAGCAGCTTAGCGTCGGTAGGACCCGGGAGCTATGGCTACACCTTC. Translation gives CASSLASVGPGSYGYTF.

The chain carries TRBV10-1 and TRBJ1-3, with TRBD1 identical over 7 bases. The CDR3 covers 14 residues. Germline V lookup: CDR1 WNHNN, CDR2 SYGVQD (reference sequence). The ends lost 8 bases at V and 2 bases at J; junction bases unmatched: 6. CDR3 bases: TGCGCCAGCGGTACCCAGGGGGCTGGAAACACCATATATTTT. This encodes CASGTQGAGNTIYF.

The chain has TRBV9 and TRBJ2-1, with 7 nucleotides matching TRBD1. Germline trimming cut 4 bases from V and 5 bases from J; bases unmatched to any gene: 6. Germline lookup yields CDR1 SGDLS and CDR2 YYNGEE. This CDR3 spans 14 amino acids. CDR3 sequence: CASSPRTGHNEQFF. CDR3 nucleotides: TGTGCCAGCAGCCCGCGGACAGGTCACAATGAGCAGTTCTTC.

V gene TRBV11-1 combines with J gene TRBJ2-1; D is unresolved. Germline V gives CDR1 SGHAT, CDR2 FQDESV (reference sequence). This CDR3 has 15 amino acids. V was shortened by 1 base and J by 9 bases, with 16 bases between the two germline ends. CDR3 loop: CASSLVGTPVIEQFF. CDR3 DNA sequence: TGTGCCAGCAGCTTAGTCGGTACCCCGGTGATTGAGCAGTTCTTC.

This chain links TRBV24-1 with TRBJ1-2, with 7 bases that match TRBD1. The V gene end was trimmed by 11 bases and the J gene end by 5 bases; junction bases not matched to a gene: 10. The CDR3 covers 13 residues. Germline CDR1 is KGHDR and CDR2 is SFDVKD. The CDR3 region is CASSRAGGYGYTF. CDR3 nucleotide sequence: TGTGCCAGCTCGAGGGCAGGGGGTTATGGCTACACCTTC.

This chain connects TRBV25-1 to TRBJ2-1; 15 bases line up with TRBD2. The CDR3 totals 15 residues. Germline CDR1 MGHDK, CDR2 SYGVNS. V was pared by 5 bases and J by 8 bases, with 4 bases of the junction left unmatched. The CDR3 is CASSLRTSGGDEQFF. CDR3 sequence (DNA): TGTGCCAGCAGTCTCCGGACTAGCGGGGGGGATGAGCAGTTCTTC.

The rearrangement links TRBV5-4 to TRBJ2-7, with 8 bases matching TRBD1. This CDR3 has 15 residues. In germline, CDR1 is SGHNT, CDR2 YYREEE (reference sequence). With V trimmed by 1 base and J by 6 bases, 9 bases remained unmatched. DNA of the CDR3: TGTGCCAGCAGCTTGCGAGGACAGGGTTGGGTCGAGCAGTACTTC. This gives the protein CASSLRGQGWVEQYF.